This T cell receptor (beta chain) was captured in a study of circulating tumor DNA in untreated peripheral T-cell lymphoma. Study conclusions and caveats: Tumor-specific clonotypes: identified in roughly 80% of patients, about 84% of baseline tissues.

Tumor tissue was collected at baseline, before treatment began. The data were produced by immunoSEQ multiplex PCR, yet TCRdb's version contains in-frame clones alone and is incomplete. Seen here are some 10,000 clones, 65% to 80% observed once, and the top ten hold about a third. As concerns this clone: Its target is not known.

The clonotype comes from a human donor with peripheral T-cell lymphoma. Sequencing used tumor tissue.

CDR3 coding DNA: TGTGCCAGTAGTACCCGGACGGCGACCTACGAGCAGTACTTC. Its translation is CASSTRTATYEQYF. The rearrangement uses TRBV19 and TRBJ2-7, with no clear D. There are 14 residues in the CDR3. With 4 bases removed from V and 2 bases from J, the gap between germline ends came to 12 bases. CDR1 is LNHDA and CDR2 is SQIVND in the germline V gene (reference sequence).